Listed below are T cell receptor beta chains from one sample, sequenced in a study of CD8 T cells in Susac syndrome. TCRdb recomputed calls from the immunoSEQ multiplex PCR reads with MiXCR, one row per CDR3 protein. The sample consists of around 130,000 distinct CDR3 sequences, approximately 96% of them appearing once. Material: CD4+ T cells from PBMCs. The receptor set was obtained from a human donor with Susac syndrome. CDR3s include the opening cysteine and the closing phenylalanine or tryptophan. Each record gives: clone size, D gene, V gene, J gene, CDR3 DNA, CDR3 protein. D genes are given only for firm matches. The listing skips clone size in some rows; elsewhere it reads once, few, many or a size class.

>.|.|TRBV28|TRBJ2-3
TGTGCCAGCAGTCAGGGCCGAAGCACAGATACGCAGTATTTT
CASSQGRSTDTQYF
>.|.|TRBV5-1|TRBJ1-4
TGCGCCAGTGCCAGACAGCCTAATGAAAAACTGTTTTTT
CASARQPNEKLFF
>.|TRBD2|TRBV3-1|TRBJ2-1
TGTGCCAGCAGCCCCGGGAGGGCCTACAATGAGCAGTTCTTC
CASSPGRAYNEQFF
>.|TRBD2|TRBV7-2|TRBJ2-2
TGTGCCAGCAAAAAGCGGGAGGGATCCGGGGAGCTGTTTTTT
CASKKREGSGELFF
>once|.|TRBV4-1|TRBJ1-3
TGCGCCAGCAGCCAAGCATGGGGACCTGGAAACACCATATATTTT
CASSQAWGPGNTIYF
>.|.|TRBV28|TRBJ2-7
TGTGCCAGCAGTTCAAGCTCCTACGAGCAGTACTTC
CASSSSSYEQYF
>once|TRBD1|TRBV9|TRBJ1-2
TGTGCCAGCAGCGGGGACAGTTTGAACTATGGCTACACCTTC
CASSGDSLNYGYTF
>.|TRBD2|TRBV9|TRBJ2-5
TGTGCCAGCAGCGCGACTAGCGGGAGGGAGGGGACCCAGTACTTC
CASSATSGREGTQYF
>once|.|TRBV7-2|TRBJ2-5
TGTGCCAGCAGCTTAGAGTCCGCCGAAGAGACCCAGTACTTC
CASSLESAEETQYF
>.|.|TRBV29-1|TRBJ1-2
TGCAGCGTTGAGGTCGGGGACTATGGCTACACCTTC
CSVEVGDYGYTF
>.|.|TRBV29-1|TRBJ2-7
TGCAGCGTGGGGCGGGCGTCCTACGAGCAGTACTTC
CSVGRASYEQYF
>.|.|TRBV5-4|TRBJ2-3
TGTGCCAGCAGCCGTTTCGCGCGGGAAGTAGATACGCAGTATTTT
CASSRFAREVDTQYF
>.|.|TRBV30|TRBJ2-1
TGTGCCTGGAGTCGAGACCCTCCCAATGAGCAGTTCTTC
CAWSRDPPNEQFF
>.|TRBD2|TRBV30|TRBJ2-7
TGTGCCTGGAGTGTACAGGGCACTAGCGGCGAGCAGTACTTC
CAWSVQGTSGEQYF